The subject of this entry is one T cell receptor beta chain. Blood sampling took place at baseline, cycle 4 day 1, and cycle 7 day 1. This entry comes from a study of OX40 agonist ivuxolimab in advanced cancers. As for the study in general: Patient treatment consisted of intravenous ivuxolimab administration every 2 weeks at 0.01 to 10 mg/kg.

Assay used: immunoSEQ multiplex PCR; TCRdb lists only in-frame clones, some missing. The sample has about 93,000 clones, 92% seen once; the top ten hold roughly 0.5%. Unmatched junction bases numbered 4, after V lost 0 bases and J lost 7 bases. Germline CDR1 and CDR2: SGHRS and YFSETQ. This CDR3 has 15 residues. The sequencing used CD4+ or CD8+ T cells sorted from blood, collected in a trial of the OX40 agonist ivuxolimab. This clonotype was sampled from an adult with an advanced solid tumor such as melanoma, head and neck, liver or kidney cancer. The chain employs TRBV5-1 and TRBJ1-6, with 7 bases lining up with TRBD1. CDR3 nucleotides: TGCGCCAGCAGCTTGGACAGGGGCGGGAATTCACCCCTCCACTTT. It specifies CASSLDRGGNSPLHF.